This TCR beta chain derives from a study of post-analysis software for immune sequencing data. Study-level background: There were relapsing-remitting, secondary progressive and progressive-relapsing multiple sclerosis among the disease courses included. Study-wide results and limits: TRBV5-6, TRBV5-1 and TRBV20-1 were among several TRBV segments more frequent in patients than controls.

The ends were cut back, 5 bases at V and 4 bases at J, with 8 bases in the middle. The CDR3 totals 13 residues. The germline CDR1 and CDR2 sequences are SGHTA and FQGNSA. Prepared TCR beta cDNA libraries contained unique molecular identifiers. The yield from about 1 to 10 million T cells was 500,000 or so cDNA molecules in total. Each CDR3 protein gets one entry after TCRdb re-called the PCR reads with MiXCR. The table records almost 700,000 distinct CDR3 sequences, roughly three fifths of them present only once. Note on this clonotype: The antigen is unknown.

The receptor was derived from a girl between 2 and 10 years old with multiple sclerosis. This chain joins TRBV7-2 and TRBJ2-2; D is undetermined. The material sequenced was blood. The CDR3 loop is CASSPDVTGELFF. In DNA form, the CDR3 reads TGTGCCAGCAGCCCAGATGTCACCGGGGAGCTGTTTTTT.